Shown below are 23 T cell receptor beta chains from a single sample sequenced in a study of CD8 T cells in ankylosing spondylitis. TCRdb ran MiXCR on the 5' RACE reads and lists one entry per CDR3 protein. The table shows roughly 370,000 distinct CDR3 sequences, with approximately 20% occurring only once. These receptors are not linked to any known antigen. Findings and caveats of the study: Within ankylosing spondylitis blood, a TCR beta motif made up of seven to nine highly homologous variants appeared to be characteristic.

Sequencing was performed on blood, either unsorted or a sorted T cell fraction (not recorded which). The receptors come from a male donor with ankylosing spondylitis.

This clonotype showed up just a few times. The rearrangement joins TRBV29-1 to TRBJ2-5; D is possibly TRBD1 (5 bases). The CDR3 consists of 12 residues. The germline V gene encodes CDR1 SQVTM and CDR2 ANQGSEA. Trimming pared 8 bases from V and 0 bases from J, leaving 10 bases between. Here the CDR3 reads CSSRTNQETQYF. Here the CDR3 DNA reads TGCAGCTCGAGGACAAACCAAGAGACCCAGTACTTC.

This clonotype was seen a few times. The gene calls are TRBV20-1 and TRBJ2-7, with 7 positions matching TRBD1. V lost 5 bases to trimming and J lost 4 bases; unmatched junction nucleotides: 8. Germline V gives CDR1 DFQATT, CDR2 SNEGSKA (reference sequence). The CDR3 length is 13 residues. The CDR3 loop is CSAADHRGYEQYF. The CDR3 DNA reads as TGCAGTGCTGCGGATCACAGGGGATACGAGCAGTACTTC.

This clonotype was detected a few times. The DNA of the CDR3 is TGCGCCAGCAGCCAATGGCCGGGACAAAGCAATCAGCCCCAGCATTTT. This encodes CASSQWPGQSNQPQHF. The chain is built from TRBV4-1 and TRBJ1-5, with D possibly being TRBD1 (6 bases). The CDR3 loop spans 16 amino acids. V was trimmed by 2 bases and J by 1 base, leaving 12 bases between them. Germline CDR1 and CDR2: MGHRA and YSYEKL.

The V call is TRBV6-1, the J call TRBJ2-5, with unresolved D. The CDR3 spans 14 residues. The V gene lost 6 bases and the J gene lost 0 bases, with 11 bases spanning the gap. Germline CDR1 MNHNS, CDR2 SASEGT. The CDR3 sequence is CASRSRRDQETQYF. The CDR3 DNA reads as TGTGCCAGCAGATCCCGAAGGGACCAAGAGACCCAGTACTTC.

The chain carries TRBV20-1 and TRBJ2-7, with 8 bases aligning to TRBD1. Per germline, CDR1 DFQATT and CDR2 SNEGSKA (reference sequence). The CDR3 is made up of 13 amino acids. J gave up 2 bases and V 4 bases, and 4 bases lay outside the gene matches. CDR3 sequence reads: CSATPGQAYEQYF. The CDR3 DNA follows: TGCAGTGCTACCCCGGGACAGGCCTACGAGCAGTACTTC.

This clonotype has a single count. The J gene is TRBJ2-7, the V gene TRBV6-2 or TRBV6-3; TRBD2 might be the D (6 bases). This CDR3 is 11 amino acids long. Per the germline V gene, CDR1 is MNHEY and CDR2 is SVGEGT. Trimming removed 8 bases from V and 3 bases from J, with 8 bases in between. CDR3 amino acids: CASGGNYEQYF. In DNA form, the CDR3 reads TGTGCCAGCGGAGGGAACTACGAGCAGTACTTC.

This clonotype was counted between two and nine times. The rearrangement uses TRBV4-3 and TRBJ2-1; 11 bases are a match to TRBD2. CDR1 LGHNA and CDR2 YSLEER come from the germline V gene. J lost 8 bases, V lost 1 base, and 4 bases had no gene match. The CDR3 spans 15 residues. CDR3 sequence: CASSQVGLAGHEQFF. The CDR3 DNA is TGCGCCAGCAGCCAAGTCGGACTAGCGGGCCATGAGCAGTTCTTC.

V and J are TRBV20-1 and TRBJ2-1, with D perhaps TRBD2 (6 bases). Trimming shortened V by 0 bases and J by 3 bases, and 15 bases separated the two germline ends. Germline CDR1 and CDR2: DFQATT and SNEGSKA (reference sequence). The CDR3 is made up of 16 amino acids. The chain's CDR3 is CSARDVRGTVYNEQFF. CDR3 DNA: TGCAGTGCTAGAGACGTCCGGGGGACTGTCTACAATGAGCAGTTCTTC.

This clonotype has only one observation. The J gene is TRBJ1-1, the V gene TRBV6-2 or TRBV6-3; possible D gene TRBD1, 6 bases. The CDR3 consists of 16 residues. Germline assignment: CDR1 MNHEY and CDR2 SVGEGT. Between the trimmed V and J ends, which lost 6 bases and 0 bases, there was a span of 17 bases. The CDR3 DNA follows: TGTGCCAGCAGCCCGTCATTTAGGGGGATGAACACTGAAGCTTTCTTT. This gives the protein CASSPSFRGMNTEAFF.

The J gene is TRBJ1-1, the V gene TRBV12-3 or TRBV12-4, with unresolved D. The germline V and J ends were trimmed by 3 bases and 7 bases, with 15 bases remaining between them. CDR3 length: 14 amino acids. CDR3 amino acids: CASSLGAPRLEAFF. CDR3 sequence (DNA): TGTGCCAGCAGTTTGGGAGCACCCAGGCTTGAAGCTTTCTTT.

In its sample, this clonotype was seen many times. This chain links TRBV5-1 with TRBJ1-5, with TRBD1 matching over 10 bases. The trim removed 5 bases at V and 7 bases at J, leaving 9 bases unmatched. CDR1 and CDR2 (germline): SGHRS, YFSETQ. This CDR3 contains 15 residues. Written as DNA, the CDR3 is TGCGCCAGCAGACCCGGGACAGGGGTAGGGCAGCCCCAGCATTTT. Translating gives CASRPGTGVGQPQHF.

This sequence joins TRBV20-1 and TRBJ1-4, with a possible D match to TRBD1 (5 bases). The CDR3 length is 15 residues. Germline V lookup: CDR1 DFQATT, CDR2 SNEGSKA (reference sequence). Trimming shortened V by 0 bases and J by 7 bases, and 15 bases separated the two germline ends. This chain's CDR3 is CSARDSAGGTEKLFF. The DNA of the CDR3 is TGCAGTGCTAGAGATTCGGCCGGAGGGACTGAAAAACTGTTTTTT.

This clonotype has just one count. The gene calls are TRBV20-1 and TRBJ1-1; no clear D. With 3 bases removed from V and 0 bases from J, the gap between germline ends came to 11 bases. The CDR3 totals 14 residues. Looked up from germline, CDR1 is DFQATT and CDR2 is SNEGSKA (reference sequence). The DNA of the CDR3 is TGCAGTGCTAGTGCCGGGCCCATGAACACTGAAGCTTTCTTT. Its translation is CSASAGPMNTEAFF.

The sample holds a few counts of this clonotype. The chain joins TRBV10-3 to TRBJ1-2; 11 positions agree with TRBD1. The germline V gene encodes CDR1 ENHRY and CDR2 SYGVKD. The CDR3 is 13 amino acids. J gave up 8 bases and V 8 bases, and 7 bases lay outside the gene matches. CDR3: CAIFGQGARGYTF. DNA of the CDR3: TGTGCCATCTTCGGACAGGGGGCAAGGGGCTACACCTTC.

This clonotype was seen more than once but under ten times. For the CDR3, the DNA is TGCGCCAGCAGGGCAGGGGGAATTAATGAAAAACTGTTTTTT. Its translation is CASRAGGINEKLFF. This chain uses TRBV5-1 with TRBJ1-4; 7 bases map to TRBD1. The V gene's germline CDR1 is SGHRS and CDR2 YFSETQ. V was clipped by 5 bases and J by 4 bases; unmatched bases: 5. This CDR3 is 14 amino acids long.

The V gene is TRBV6-2 or TRBV6-3, the J gene TRBJ2-7; D is unresolved. CDR3 length: 14 amino acids. Trimming cost V 5 bases and J 0 bases, with 11 bases left between them. Germline V gene data show CDR1 as MNHEY and CDR2 as SVGEGT. Here the CDR3 reads CASSPRRISYEQYF. CDR3 bases: TGTGCCAGCAGTCCTCGAAGAATCTCCTACGAGCAGTACTTC.

The DNA for the CDR3 is TGTGCCAGCAGCCAAGGGACTAGTCTGTACTTC. It yields the protein CASSQGTSLYF. This sequence joins TRBV3-1 and TRBJ2-7, with 7 nucleotides matching TRBD2. The CDR3 totals 11 residues. The junction had 3 bases not matched to a gene; V was cut back by 1 base and J by 12 bases. CDR1 is LGHDT and CDR2 is YNNKEL in the germline V gene (reference sequence).

The CDR3 loop is CASSPQRNTDTQYF. Here the CDR3 DNA reads TGTGCCAGCTCACCCCAAAGAAACACAGATACGCAGTATTTT. The V and J genes are TRBV18 and TRBJ2-3; no clear D gene. The CDR3 extends over 14 amino acids. Trimming shortened V by 3 bases and J by 2 bases, and 9 bases separated the two germline ends. Germline lookup yields CDR1 KGHSH and CDR2 LQKENI. Using reference TRBV18 and TRBJ2-3 for the parts outside the CDR3, the full variable domain is NAGVMQNPRHLVRRRGQEARLRCSPMKGHSHVYWYRQLPEEGLKFMVYLQKENIIDESGMPKERFSAEFPKEGPSILRIQQVVRGDSAAYFCASSPQRNTDTQYFGPGTRLTVL.

This clonotype came up many times. The chain combines TRBV2 with TRBJ1-4, with D possibly TRBD1 on 6 matching bases. Trimming took off 5 bases at V and 3 bases at J, with 13 bases between the two ends. The V gene's germline CDR1 is SNHLY and CDR2 FYNNEI. The CDR3 totals 15 residues. The CDR3 coding sequence is TGTGCCAGCAGTAGGGGGGCGAGACCTAATGAAAAACTGTTTTTT. Its translation is CASSRGARPNEKLFF.

This chain links TRBV24-1 with TRBJ2-2; D is unclear. V was clipped by 3 bases and J by 6 bases, with 16 bases between them. This CDR3 comprises 16 residues. Germline assignment: CDR1 KGHDR and CDR2 SFDVKD. CDR3 nucleotide sequence: TGTGCCACCAGTGATGTGTCCGCAGTTTTACCCGGGGAGCTGTTTTTT. Translating it yields CATSDVSAVLPGELFF.

V usage is TRBV6-5 and J usage is TRBJ1-1; tentatively, D is TRBD1 (6 bases). Deletions cut 2 bases from V and 0 bases from J, with 7 bases between. CDR3 size: 14 residues. Germline CDR1 and CDR2: MNHEY and SVGAGI. The CDR3 nucleotides are TGTGCCAGCAGTTACGACAGGATGAACACTGAAGCTTTCTTT. Translated, it gives CASSYDRMNTEAFF.

The chain is built from TRBV5-1 and TRBJ1-2; D perhaps matches TRBD1 (5 bases). Between the trimmed V and J ends, which lost 2 bases and 7 bases, there was a span of 15 bases. The CDR3 runs 14 residues. CDR1 and CDR2 (germline): SGHRS, YFSETQ. Written as DNA, the CDR3 is TGCGCCAGCAGCTTTGGCGAGGGGTCCATTGGCTACACCTTC. Protein product: CASSFGEGSIGYTF.

This chain links TRBV29-1 with TRBJ2-3; no reliable D call. The CDR3 has 13 residues. Germline CDR1 and CDR2: SQVTM and ANQGSEA. V gave up 4 bases and J gave up 1 base, with 9 bases separating them. CDR3 region: CSVGRDGTDTQYF. CDR3 sequence (DNA): TGCAGCGTTGGGCGCGATGGCACAGATACGCAGTATTTT.